This T cell receptor beta chain was identified in a study of T cells in Graves' hyperthyroidism and ophthalmopathy. Study-wide points: The authors' 13 V-J model separated ophthalmopathy from stable hyperthyroidism. The model predicted ophthalmopathy a median approximately seven months before onset.

The CDR3 covers 14 residues. The germline V and J ends were trimmed by 8 bases and 1 base, with 11 bases remaining between them. CDR1 is LGHNA and CDR2 is YNFKEQ in the germline V gene. Fresh peripheral blood, around 9.5 ml, yielded the PBMCs. Notes on this clonotype: Its cognate antigen is unknown.

Amplified TCR beta CDR3 regions came from RNA transcripts. First-round RT-PCR targeting the TCR CDR3 was performed with the HTBI primer set. TCRdb re-called the multiplex PCR reads with MiXCR, one entry per CDR3 protein. This table has under 800,000 distinct CDR3 sequences, around 15% appearing once. This receptor was identified in a woman aged 18 to 35 with Graves' hyperthyroidism. Material for sequencing was blood. The chain combines TRBV4-2 with TRBJ2-2; D may be TRBD2 (6 bases). The CDR3 loop is CASVAGKNTGELFF. For the CDR3, the DNA is TGTGCCAGCGTTGCGGGGAAGAACACCGGGGAGCTGTTTTTT.